Below, one T cell receptor beta chain is given with its context. This clonotype was seen only a few times. The clone's antigen remains unknown. Per-base quality was not reported, and no clone a single base away is much larger than it. This sample stems from a study of blood T cells in healthy people across ages (dated by TCRdb to about 2015). The study in broad terms: In model experiments, template switching captured roughly one uniquely barcoded TCR beta cDNA molecule for every two T cells. Age-related changes in TCR beta repertoire diversity were measured in the study by deep sequencing normalized with unique cDNA molecular identifiers. To avoid experimental bias, donors of different ages were spread randomly across the sequencing lanes. Two additional independent replicas of 1 million unique cDNA reads from the same blood draw were analyzed for two donors (one aged 18 to 30 and one aged 80 or older). Donors were grouped into four age groups: young (average 16 years), middle-aged (roughly 38), aged (about 59) and long-lived (about 90).

Study-wide findings and limitations: Bulk unsorted PBMC profiling prevented conclusive comparison of naive and antigen-experienced compartments. Observed TCR beta diversity per million T cells fell roughly linearly with age, and a significant reduction was already apparent by age around 40. Estimates of total diversity based on one million sequenced T cells were regarded as lower bounds and as underestimates. There was a strong correlation between observed TCR beta diversity and the percentage of naive T cells measured by flow cytometry. Because the CMV infection status of the donors was unknown, age-related changes in expanded clonotypes may potentially have been confounded. Compared with the aged group, more naive CD4+ T cells, fewer expanded clones and increased TCR diversity were shown by the long-lived group, suggesting age selection.

The CDR3 sequence holds 10 residues, the cysteine and phenylalanine included. Here the CDR3 DNA is all that survives: 30 bases in frame from base 1. Reading the germline V gene (reference sequence) gives CDR1 DFQATT and CDR2 SNEGSKA. Trimming costs V 6 bases and J 6 bases, and their ends lie 9 bases apart. The roughly 39 donors, aged about 6 to 100 years, were systemically healthy Caucasian individuals from Russia. Each donor gave approximately 10 milliliters of peripheral blood, collected into EDTA-treated Vacutainer tubes. Ficoll-Paque density-gradient centrifugation was used to isolate PBMCs, with at least 6.5 million per sample. Trizol reagent was used to extract total RNA from the PBMCs, yielding at least 5 micrograms per sample. For every donor, flow cytometry on a PBMC aliquot measured the percentage of naive CD45RAhigh/CD27high T cells. The method behind the library was 5' RACE. The instrument given in TCRdb is Illumina HiSeq 2500. A second PCR of 7 to 11 cycles was performed with a sample-barcoded 5' primer and a J-beta primer mix. A unique molecular identifier was introduced onto each TCR beta cDNA molecule by a template-switch 5' adaptor carrying 12 random nucleotides. Each sample yielded at least 3 million CDR3-containing paired-end reads. First-strand cDNA was synthesized from all RNA with the Mint cDNA synthesis kit, primed by a TRBC-specific oligonucleotide. Following uracil-DNA glycosylase treatment, a first 18-cycle PCR with universal primers M1SS and BC2_uni_R was performed on all cDNA. In the original analysis: Each sample was normalized by randomly selecting 1 million high-quality reads, each carrying a distinct molecular identifier. Reads with shared molecular identifiers were discarded instead of being binned into consensus sequences. MiTCR, run with a Q25 quality threshold and the strictest error-elimination algorithm, handled CDR3 identification, clonotype clustering and error correction. A nonparametric unseen species model with Euler transformation was used to estimate a lower bound on total TCR beta diversity. TCRdb reprocessing: public reads trimmed at Q25 with fastp, clones called with MiXCR, in-frame beta chains kept. Rows with a matching CDR3 protein are joined into one entry that keeps the most common DNA and genes. The V and J calls were determined by TCRdb, not by the authors. The sample contains about 580,000 distinct CDR3 sequences, around 48% of them found a single time. The ten top clones hold around 25% of the sample.

Sequenced input: blood. The chain couples TRBV20-1 to TRBJ2-7, with an unclear D gene assignment. This clonotype was sampled from a man older than 75 in good health. The CDR3 sequence is CSAASTEQYF. The DNA sequence reads TGCAGTGCAGCTAGTACCGAGCAGTACTTC.